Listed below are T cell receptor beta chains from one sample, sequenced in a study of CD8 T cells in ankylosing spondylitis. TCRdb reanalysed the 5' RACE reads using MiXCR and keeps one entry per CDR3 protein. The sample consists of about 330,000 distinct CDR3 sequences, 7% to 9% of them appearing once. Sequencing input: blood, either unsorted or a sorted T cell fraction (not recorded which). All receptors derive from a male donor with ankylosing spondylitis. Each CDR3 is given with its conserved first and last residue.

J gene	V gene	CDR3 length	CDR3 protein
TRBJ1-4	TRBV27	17	CASSPGTGVDRLEKLFF
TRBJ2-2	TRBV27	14	CASSLAGGPRELFF
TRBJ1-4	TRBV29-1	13	CSAAGLGREKLFF
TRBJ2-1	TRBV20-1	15	CSALGLAGIYNEQFF
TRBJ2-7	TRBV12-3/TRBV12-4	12	CASSRGEYEQYF
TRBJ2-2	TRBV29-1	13	CSVEDSGTGELFF
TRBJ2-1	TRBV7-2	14	CASSSNPSGNEQFF
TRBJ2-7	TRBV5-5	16	CASSLSLGPTYYEQYF
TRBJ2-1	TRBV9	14	CASSVFDGYNEQFF
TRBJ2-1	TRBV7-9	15	CASNIAGPGVGEQFF
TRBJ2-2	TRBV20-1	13	CSSRDTNTGELFF
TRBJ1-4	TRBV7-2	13	CASTRDRREKLFF
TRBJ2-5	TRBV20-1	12	CSAMSTQETQYF
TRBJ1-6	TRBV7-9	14	CASSGSFDNSPLHF
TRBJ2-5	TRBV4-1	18	CASSQDGRTSTAQETQYF
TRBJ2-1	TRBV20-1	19	CSANPGLAGGQGSYNEQFF
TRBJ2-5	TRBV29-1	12	CSFHSGQETQYF
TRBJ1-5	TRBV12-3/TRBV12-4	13	CASSLEVYQPQHF
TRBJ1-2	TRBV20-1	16	CSALGLRGTASRGYTF
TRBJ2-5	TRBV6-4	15	CASSQTSGFQETQYF
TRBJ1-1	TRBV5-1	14	CASSLAGLSPEAFF
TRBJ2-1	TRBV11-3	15	CASNPTSGTYNEQFF
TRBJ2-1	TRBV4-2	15	CASKGLAPGGNEQFF
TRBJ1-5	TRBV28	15	CASSLQWGSNQPQHF
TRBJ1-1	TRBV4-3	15	CASSQEDWMGTEAFF
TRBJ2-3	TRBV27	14	CASSLQDSTDTQYF
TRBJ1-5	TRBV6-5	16	CASSSLGHISNQPQHF
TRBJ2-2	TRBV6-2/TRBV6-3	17	CASSYSPRGANTGELFF
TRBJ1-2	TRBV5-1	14	CASSLALGDYGYTF
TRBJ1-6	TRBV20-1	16	CSASDRRSSYNSPLHF
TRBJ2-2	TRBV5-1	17	CASSSRLAGVNTGELFF
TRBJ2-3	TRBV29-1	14	CSVAGQGSTDTQYF
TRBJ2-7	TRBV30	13	CAWERTGVYEQYF
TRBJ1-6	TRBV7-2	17	CASSSYASGTVNSPLHF
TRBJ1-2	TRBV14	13	CASSLTGTYGYTF
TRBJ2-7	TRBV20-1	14	CSATRDRGLNEQYF
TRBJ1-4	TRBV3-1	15	CASSQDLASRPGLFF
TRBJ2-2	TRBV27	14	CASAGQGGAGELFF
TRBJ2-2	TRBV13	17	CASSFRLGQVQTGELFF
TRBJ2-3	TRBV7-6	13	CASSWTSDMLQYF
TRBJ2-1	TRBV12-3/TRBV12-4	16	CASSLIPDGIYNEQFF